The clone carrying this TCR beta chain was detected only a few times. Its antigen is not identified. CDR1 and CDR2 from the germline V gene are SGHDT and YYEEEE. This CDR3 is 15 amino acids long. Trimming cost V 1 base and J 3 bases; bases outside gene matches: 3. The sample comes from a study of CD8 T cells in ankylosing spondylitis. Overall study results and limits: Ankylosing spondylitis blood appeared to be characterized by a TCR beta motif of roughly eight highly homologous variants. A subset of motif variants has previously been described in the synovial fluid and blood of reactive arthritis. With a CD8+ phenotype, disease-linked clones were relatively rare in peripheral blood.

Quantitative 5'-RACE with molecular barcodes was used to make the TCR beta libraries. Via MiXCR, TCRdb re-called the 5' RACE reads, giving one row per CDR3 protein. The sample includes approximately 250,000 distinct CDR3 sequences, 30% to 40% of them seen just once. J is TRBJ1-4 and V is TRBV5-6, with 7 bases matching TRBD1. Sequenced sample: blood, either unsorted or a sorted T cell fraction (not recorded which). The origin of this receptor is a male donor with ankylosing spondylitis or in good health (not recorded which). CDR3 residues: CASSLSQGANEKLFF. CDR3 nucleotides: TGTGCCAGCAGCTTGTCCCAGGGGGCTAATGAAAAACTGTTTTTT.